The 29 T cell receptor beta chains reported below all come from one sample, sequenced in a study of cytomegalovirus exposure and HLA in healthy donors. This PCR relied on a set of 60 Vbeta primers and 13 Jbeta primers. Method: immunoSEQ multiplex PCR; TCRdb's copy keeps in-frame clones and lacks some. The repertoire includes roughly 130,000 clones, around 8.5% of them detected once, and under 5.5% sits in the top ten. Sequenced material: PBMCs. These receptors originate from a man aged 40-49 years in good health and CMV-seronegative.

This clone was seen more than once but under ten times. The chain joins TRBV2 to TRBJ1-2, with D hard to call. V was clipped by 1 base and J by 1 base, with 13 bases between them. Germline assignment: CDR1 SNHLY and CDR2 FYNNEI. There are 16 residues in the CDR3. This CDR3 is CASSEEGGLYNYGYTF. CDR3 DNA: TGTGCCAGCAGTGAAGAGGGAGGCCTGTATAACTATGGCTACACCTTC.

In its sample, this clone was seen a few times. The CDR3: CASSYLSDYGYTF. CDR3 nucleotides: TGTGCCAGCAGTTACTTGTCAGACTATGGCTACACCTTC. This sequence joins TRBV6-6 and TRBJ1-2; D is ambiguous. The CDR3 length is 13 residues. Deletions cut 1 base from V and 3 bases from J, with 6 bases between. Germline V lookup: CDR1 MNHNY, CDR2 SVGAGI (reference sequence).

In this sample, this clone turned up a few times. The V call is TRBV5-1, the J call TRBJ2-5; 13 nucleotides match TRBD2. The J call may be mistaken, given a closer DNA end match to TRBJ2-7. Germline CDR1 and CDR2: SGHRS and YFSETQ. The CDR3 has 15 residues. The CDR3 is CASSPRTSGGYEQYF. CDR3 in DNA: TGCGCCAGCAGCCCCCGGACTAGCGGGGGCTACGAGCAGTACTTC.

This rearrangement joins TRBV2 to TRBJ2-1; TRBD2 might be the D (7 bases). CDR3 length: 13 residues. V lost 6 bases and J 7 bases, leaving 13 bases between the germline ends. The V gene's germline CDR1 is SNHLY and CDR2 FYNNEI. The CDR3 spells CASRAGAGNEQFF. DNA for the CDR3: TGTGCCAGCAGGGCGGGGGCGGGTAATGAGCAGTTCTTC.

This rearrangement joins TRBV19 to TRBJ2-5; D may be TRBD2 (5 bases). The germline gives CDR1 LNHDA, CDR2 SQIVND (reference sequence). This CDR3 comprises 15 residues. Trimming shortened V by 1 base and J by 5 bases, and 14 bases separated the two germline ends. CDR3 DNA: TGTGCCAGTAGTATAGGTACAGACTACCGGGAGACCCAGTACTTC. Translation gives CASSIGTDYRETQYF.

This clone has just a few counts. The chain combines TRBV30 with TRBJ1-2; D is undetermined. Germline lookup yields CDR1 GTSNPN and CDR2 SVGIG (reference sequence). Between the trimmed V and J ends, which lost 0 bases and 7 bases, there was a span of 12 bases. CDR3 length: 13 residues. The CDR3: CAWSVLSDSGYTF. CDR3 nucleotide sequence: TGTGCCTGGAGTGTACTCTCTGACTCTGGCTACACCTTC.

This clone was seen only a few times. In nucleotides, the CDR3 is TGCGCCAGCAGCCAAGATTCGGGGGGATTAACTAATGAAAAACTGTTTTTT. The encoded protein is CASSQDSGGLTNEKLFF. The chain employs TRBV4-1 and TRBJ1-4; TRBD1 might be the D (5 bases). CDR1 and CDR2 (germline): MGHRA, YSYEKL. The CDR3 contains 17 residues. Deletions cut 0 bases from V and 1 base from J, with 12 bases between.

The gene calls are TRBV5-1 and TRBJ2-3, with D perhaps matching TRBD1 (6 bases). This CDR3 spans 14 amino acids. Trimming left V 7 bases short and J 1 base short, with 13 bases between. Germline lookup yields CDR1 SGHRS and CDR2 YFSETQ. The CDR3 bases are TGCGCCAGCGTACTACAGGGAGGCACAGATACGCAGTATTTT. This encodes CASVLQGGTDTQYF.

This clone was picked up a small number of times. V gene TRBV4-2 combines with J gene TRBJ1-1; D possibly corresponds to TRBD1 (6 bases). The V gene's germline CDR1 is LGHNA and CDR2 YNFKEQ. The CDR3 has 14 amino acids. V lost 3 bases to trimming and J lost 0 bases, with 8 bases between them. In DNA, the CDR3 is TGTGCCAGCAGCCAGACAGGAATGAACACTGAAGCTTTCTTT. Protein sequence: CASSQTGMNTEAFF.

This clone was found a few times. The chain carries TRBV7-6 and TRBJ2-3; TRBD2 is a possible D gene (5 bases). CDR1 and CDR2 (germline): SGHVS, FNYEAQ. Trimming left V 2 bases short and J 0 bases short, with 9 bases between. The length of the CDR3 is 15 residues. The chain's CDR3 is CASSLSRTSTDTQYF. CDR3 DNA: TGTGCCAGCAGCTTATCAAGGACTAGCACAGATACGCAGTATTTT.

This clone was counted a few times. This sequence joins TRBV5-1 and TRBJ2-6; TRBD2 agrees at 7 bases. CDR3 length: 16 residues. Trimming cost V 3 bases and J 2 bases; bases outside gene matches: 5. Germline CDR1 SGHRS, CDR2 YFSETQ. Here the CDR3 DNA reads TGCGCCAGCAGCTATCAGGCGGGGGCTGGGGCCAACGTCCTGACTTTC. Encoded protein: CASSYQAGAGANVLTF. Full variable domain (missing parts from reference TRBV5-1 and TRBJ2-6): KAGVTQTPRYLIKTRGQQVTLSCSPISGHRSVSWYQQTPGQGLQFLFEYFSETQRNKGNFPGRFSGRQFSNSRSEMNVSTLELGDSALYLCASSYQAGAGANVLTFGAGSRLTVL.

CDR3 DNA sequence: TGTGCCAGCGGTCGGGACAGGGGTTACAATGAGCAGTTCTTC. Its translation: CASGRDRGYNEQFF. The chain has TRBV6-1 and TRBJ2-1, with 10 nucleotides matching TRBD1. J lost 4 bases, V lost 8 bases, and 5 bases had no gene match. The CDR3 spans 14 residues. Germline V lookup: CDR1 MNHNS, CDR2 SASEGT.

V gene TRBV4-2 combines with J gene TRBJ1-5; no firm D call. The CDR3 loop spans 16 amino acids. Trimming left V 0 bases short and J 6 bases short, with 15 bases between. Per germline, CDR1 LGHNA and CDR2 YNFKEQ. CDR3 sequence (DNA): TGTGCCAGCAGCCAAGACTCAGGCGCCTTAGGTCAGCCCCAGCATTTT. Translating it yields CASSQDSGALGQPQHF.

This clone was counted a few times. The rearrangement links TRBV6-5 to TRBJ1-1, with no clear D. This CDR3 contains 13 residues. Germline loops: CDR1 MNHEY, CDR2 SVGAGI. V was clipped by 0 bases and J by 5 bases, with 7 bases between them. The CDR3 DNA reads TGTGCCAGCAGTTACTCAGCTCGGACTGAAGCTTTCTTT. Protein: CASSYSARTEAFF.

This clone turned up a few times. CDR3 loop: CATSGQGNEKLFF. Written as DNA, the CDR3 is TGTGCCACGTCGGGACAGGGTAATGAAAAACTGTTTTTT. This rearrangement joins TRBV10-3 to TRBJ1-4, with 9 positions matching TRBD1. J gave up 4 bases and V 10 bases, and 4 bases lay outside the gene matches. CDR3 length: 13 residues. CDR1 is ENHRY and CDR2 is SYGVKD in the germline V gene.

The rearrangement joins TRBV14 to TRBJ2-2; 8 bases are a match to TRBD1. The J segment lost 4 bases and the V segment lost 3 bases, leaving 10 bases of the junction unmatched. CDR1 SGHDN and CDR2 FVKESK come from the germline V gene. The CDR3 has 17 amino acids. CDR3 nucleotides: TGTGCCAGCAGCCACGACCTGACAGGGGTCTTCACCGGGGAGCTGTTTTTT. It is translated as CASSHDLTGVFTGELFF.

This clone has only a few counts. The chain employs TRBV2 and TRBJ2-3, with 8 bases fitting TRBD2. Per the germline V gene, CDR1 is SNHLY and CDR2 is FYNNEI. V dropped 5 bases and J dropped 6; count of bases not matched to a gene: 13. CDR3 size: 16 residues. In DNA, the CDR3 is TGTGCCAGCAGTTTTCCGGGACTAGTATCCCCCGATACGCAGTATTTT. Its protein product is CASSFPGLVSPDTQYF.

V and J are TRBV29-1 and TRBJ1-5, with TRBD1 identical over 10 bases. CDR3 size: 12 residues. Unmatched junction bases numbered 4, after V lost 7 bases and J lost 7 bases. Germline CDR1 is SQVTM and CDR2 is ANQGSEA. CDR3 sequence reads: CSAGDRGQPQHF. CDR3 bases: TGCAGCGCCGGGGACAGGGGACAGCCCCAGCATTTT.

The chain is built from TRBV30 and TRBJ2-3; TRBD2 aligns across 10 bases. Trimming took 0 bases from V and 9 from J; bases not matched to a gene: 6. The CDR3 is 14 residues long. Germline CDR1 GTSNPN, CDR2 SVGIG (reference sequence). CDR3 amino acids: CAWSVGLAEITQYF. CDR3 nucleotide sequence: TGTGCCTGGAGTGTTGGACTAGCGGAGATAACGCAGTATTTT.

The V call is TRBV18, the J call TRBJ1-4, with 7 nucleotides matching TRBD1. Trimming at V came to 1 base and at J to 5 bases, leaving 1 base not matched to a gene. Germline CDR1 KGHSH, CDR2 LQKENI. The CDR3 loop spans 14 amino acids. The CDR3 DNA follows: TGTGCCAGCTCACCACAGGGGGCGAATGAAAAACTGTTTTTT. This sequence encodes CASSPQGANEKLFF.

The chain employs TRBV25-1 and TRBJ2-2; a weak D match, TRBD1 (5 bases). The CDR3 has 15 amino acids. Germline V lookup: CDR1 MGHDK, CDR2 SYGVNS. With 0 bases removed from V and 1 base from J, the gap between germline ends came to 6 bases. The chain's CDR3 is CASSEYRVNTGELFF. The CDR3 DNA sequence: TGTGCCAGCAGTGAATACAGGGTGAACACCGGGGAGCTGTTTTTT.

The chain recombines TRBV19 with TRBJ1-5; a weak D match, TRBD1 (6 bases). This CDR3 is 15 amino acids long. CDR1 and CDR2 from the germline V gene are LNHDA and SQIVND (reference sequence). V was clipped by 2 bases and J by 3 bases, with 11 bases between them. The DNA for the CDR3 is TGTGCCAGTAGTATAACAGGGCGGCTCAATCAGCCCCAGCATTTT. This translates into CASSITGRLNQPQHF. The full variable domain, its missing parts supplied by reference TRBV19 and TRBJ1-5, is DGGITQSPKYLFRKEGQNVTLSCEQNLNHDAMYWYRQDPGQGLRLIYYSQIVNDFQKGDIAEGYSVSREKKESFPLTVTSAQKNPTAFYLCASSITGRLNQPQHFGDGTRLSIL.

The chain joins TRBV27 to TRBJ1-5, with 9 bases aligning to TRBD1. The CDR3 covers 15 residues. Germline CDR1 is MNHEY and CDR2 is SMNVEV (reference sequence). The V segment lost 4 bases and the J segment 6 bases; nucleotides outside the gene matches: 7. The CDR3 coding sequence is TGTGCCAGCAGTTCCACCGGGACAGGGAGTCAGCCCCAGCATTTT. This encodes CASSSTGTGSQPQHF.

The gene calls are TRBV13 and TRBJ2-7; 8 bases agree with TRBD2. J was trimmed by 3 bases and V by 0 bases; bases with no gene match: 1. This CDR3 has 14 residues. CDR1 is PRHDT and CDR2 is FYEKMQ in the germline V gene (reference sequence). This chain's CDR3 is CASSLGTSDYEQYF. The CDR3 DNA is TGTGCCAGCAGCTTAGGGACTAGCGACTACGAGCAGTACTTC.

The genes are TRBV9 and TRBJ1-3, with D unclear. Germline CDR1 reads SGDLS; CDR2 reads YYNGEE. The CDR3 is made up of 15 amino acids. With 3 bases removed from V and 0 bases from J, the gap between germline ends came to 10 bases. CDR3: CASSGLSSSGNTIYF. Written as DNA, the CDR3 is TGTGCCAGCAGCGGCCTTAGTAGCTCTGGAAACACCATATATTTT.

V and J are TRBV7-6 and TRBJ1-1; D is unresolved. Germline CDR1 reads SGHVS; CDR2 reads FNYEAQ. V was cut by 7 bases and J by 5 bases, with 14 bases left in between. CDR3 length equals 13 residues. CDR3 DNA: TGTGCCAGCACCCGTGGAGGGTGGACTGAAGCTTTCTTT. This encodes CASTRGGWTEAFF. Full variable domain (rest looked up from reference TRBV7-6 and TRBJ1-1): GAGVSQSPRYKVTKRGQDVALRCDPISGHVSLYWYRQALGQGPEFLTYFNYEAQQDKSGLPNDRFSAERPEGSISTLTIQRTEQRDSAMYRCASTRGGWTEAFFGQGTRLTVV.

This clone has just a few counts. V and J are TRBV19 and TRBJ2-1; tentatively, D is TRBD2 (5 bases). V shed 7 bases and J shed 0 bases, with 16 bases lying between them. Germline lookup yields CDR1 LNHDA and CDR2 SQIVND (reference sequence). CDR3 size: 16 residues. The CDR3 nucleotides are TGTGCCAGTATCCCAACGGGAACGGGCTCCTACAATGAGCAGTTCTTC. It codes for CASIPTGTGSYNEQFF.

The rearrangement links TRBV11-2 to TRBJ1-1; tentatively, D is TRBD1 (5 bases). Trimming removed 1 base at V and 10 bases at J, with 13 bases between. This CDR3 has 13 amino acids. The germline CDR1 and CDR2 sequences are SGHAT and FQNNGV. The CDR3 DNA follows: TGTGCCAGCAGCTTAGTCAGGGTCCCGCTAGCTTTCTTT. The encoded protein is CASSLVRVPLAFF.

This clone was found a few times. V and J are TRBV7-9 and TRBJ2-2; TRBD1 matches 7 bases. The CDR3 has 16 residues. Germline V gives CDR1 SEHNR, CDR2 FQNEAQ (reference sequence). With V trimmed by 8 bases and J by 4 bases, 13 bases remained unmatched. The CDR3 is CASSELGQAGTGELFF. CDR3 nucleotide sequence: TGTGCCAGCTCCGAGCTCGGACAGGCGGGCACCGGGGAGCTGTTTTTT.